This T cell receptor (beta chain) was sequenced during a study of CD8 T cells in ankylosing spondylitis. Study-wide results and limits: Disease-linked clones bore a CD8+ phenotype, appearing relatively rarely in peripheral blood. Earlier studies detected some motif variants in reactive arthritis synovial fluid and blood.

This clonotype was detected ten times or more. The antigen is unknown. This CDR3 is 15 amino acids long. Per the germline V gene, CDR1 is SQVTM and CDR2 is ANQGSEA. Trimming removed 2 bases from V and 4 bases from J; junction bases left unmatched: 8. TCRdb itself ran the 5' RACE reads through MiXCR, one entry per CDR3 protein. The repertoire has some 270,000 distinct CDR3 sequences, 18% of them found once; the top ten carry roughly 34%. This sequence originates from a male donor with ankylosing spondylitis or in good health (not recorded which). The V and J genes are TRBV29-1 and TRBJ2-1, with TRBD1 matching 7 bases. Sequenced: blood, either unsorted or a sorted T cell fraction (not recorded which). CDR3 nucleotide sequence: TGCAGCGTTGAACCCCCGGGACAGATATACAATGAGCAGTTCTTC. This sequence encodes CSVEPPGQIYNEQFF.